These 26 T cell receptor beta chains were sequenced from one sample in a study of graft-versus-host responses after intestinal transplantation. The method was immunoSEQ multiplex PCR; TCRdb's version includes in-frame clones alone and lacks a portion of them. The sample has nearly 100,000 clones, about 93% seen once. The sequenced sample was PBMCs, obtained about 450 days after intestinal transplant. The receptors shown here come from a human patient who received an intestinal transplant, so some T cells may come from the graft donor.

V and J are TRBV27 and TRBJ2-1, with TRBD1 as a possible D gene (7 bases). V was cut by 2 bases and J by 3 bases, with 14 bases left in between. Germline V lookup: CDR1 MNHEY, CDR2 SMNVEV (reference sequence). The CDR3 spans 16 residues. The CDR3: CASSLQGGAIYNEQFF. In DNA form, the CDR3 reads TGTGCCAGCAGTTTACAGGGGGGCGCTATCTACAATGAGCAGTTCTTC.

The CDR3, as DNA: TGTGCCAGCAGTGTCGGACTCACGAGGGGCACTGAAGCTTTCTTT. Amino acid sequence: CASSVGLTRGTEAFF. The chain couples TRBV6-1 to TRBJ1-1, with a weak D call TRBD1 (5 bases). V dropped 4 bases and J dropped 4 bases, with 16 bases sitting between them. The CDR3 has 15 residues. CDR1 is MNHNS and CDR2 is SASEGT in the germline V gene.

The chain employs TRBV7-9 and TRBJ1-1; D remains ambiguous. There are 11 residues in the CDR3. Between the trimmed V and J ends, which lost 5 bases and 7 bases, there was a span of 8 bases. The germline V gene has CDR1 SEHNR and CDR2 FQNEAQ (reference sequence). In DNA form, the CDR3 reads TGTGCCAGCAGCACCAGTCTTGAAGCTTTCTTT. Translating it yields CASSTSLEAFF.

This chain uses TRBV5-8 with TRBJ2-7; D gene ambiguous. CDR1 is SGHTS and CDR2 is YDEGEE in the germline V gene. Trimming cost V 4 bases and J 0 bases, with 11 bases left between them. The CDR3 consists of 14 residues. The CDR3 reads CASSAYVSSYEQYF. The CDR3 bases are TGTGCCAGCAGCGCCTACGTGAGCTCCTACGAGCAGTACTTC.

The genes are TRBV28 and TRBJ1-2; D is possibly TRBD1 (6 bases). The CDR3 loop spans 13 amino acids. Germline CDR1 MDHEN, CDR2 SYDVKM. V was shortened by 10 bases and J by 4 bases, with 16 bases between the two germline ends. In DNA form, the CDR3 reads TGTGCCACCAGGACAGTTCGGGGCTATGGCTACACCTTC. Protein sequence: CATRTVRGYGYTF.

This chain links TRBV19 with TRBJ1-2; D unclear. The germline gives CDR1 LNHDA, CDR2 SQIVND (reference sequence). The CDR3 extends over 13 amino acids. Trimming took 5 bases from V and 0 from J, leaving 7 bases between them. The CDR3 here is CASSPRANYGYTF. The CDR3 bases are TGTGCCAGTAGTCCTAGAGCTAACTATGGCTACACCTTC.

The V and J genes are TRBV18 and TRBJ2-3; no clear D. V was pared by 3 bases and J by 4 bases, with 14 bases between. This CDR3 spans 15 amino acids. Germline V gives CDR1 KGHSH, CDR2 LQKENI. CDR3 bases: TGTGCCAGCTCACCCACGGACCCCGCGCCAGATACGCAGTATTTT. This gives the protein CASSPTDPAPDTQYF.

V usage is TRBV19 and J usage is TRBJ1-5; D remains ambiguous. V shed 5 bases and J shed 7 bases, with 9 bases lying between them. This CDR3 region has 12 residues. Germline-derived CDR1 and CDR2 are LNHDA and SQIVND (reference sequence). CDR3 loop: CASSPPRQPQHF. DNA for the CDR3: TGTGCCAGTAGTCCTCCGAGACAGCCCCAGCATTTT.

The chain uses TRBV6-4 and TRBJ1-2; 7 nucleotides line up with TRBD1. In germline, CDR1 is MRHNA, CDR2 SNTAGT. This CDR3 has 17 amino acids. V shed 1 base and J 3 bases; nucleotides not matched to a gene: 11. CDR3 bases: TGTGCCAGCAGTGACTTTATAAGGACAGGCAAGGACTATGGCTACACCTTC. Its translation is CASSDFIRTGKDYGYTF.

The genes are TRBV18 and TRBJ2-2; a possible D gene is TRBD1 (5 bases). The V end was cut by 2 bases, the J end by 6 bases, with 16 bases between. The CDR3 contains 16 residues. Germline V gives CDR1 KGHSH, CDR2 LQKENI. CDR3 coding DNA: TGTGCCAGCTCACCAACCACAGGAATTCGAGCCGGGGAGCTGTTTTTT. As protein: CASSPTTGIRAGELFF.

The CDR3, as DNA: TGTGCCAGCAGCTTAGCGGCCGGGACAGGGGTTGATTCACCCCTCCACTTT. Protein product: CASSLAAGTGVDSPLHF. The chain links TRBV7-9 to TRBJ1-6; 10 nucleotides agree with TRBD1. This CDR3 is built from 17 residues. V dropped 0 bases and J dropped 8; count of bases not matched to a gene: 7. CDR1 is SEHNR, CDR2 FQNEAQ, per germline (reference sequence).

The V gene is TRBV7-9, the J gene TRBJ1-5, with 7 bases that match TRBD1. The CDR3 has 15 residues. Germline V gene lookup returns CDR1 SEHNR and CDR2 FQNEAQ (reference sequence). The J segment lost 5 bases and the V segment lost 4 bases, leaving 8 bases of the junction unmatched. In nucleotides, the CDR3 is TGTGCCAGCAGCTCCGACCGGGACAGATATCAGCCCCAGCATTTT. This sequence encodes CASSSDRDRYQPQHF.

This clone appeared a single time. The CDR3 region has the DNA TGTGCCAGCAGTTACTCTGGGGCGCCCGGCTCCTACGAGCAGTACTTC. This gives the protein CASSYSGAPGSYEQYF. V is TRBV6-5 and J is TRBJ2-7, with D perhaps matching TRBD1 (5 bases). The CDR3 has 16 amino acids. Deletions cut 0 bases from V and 0 bases from J, with 12 bases between. Germline CDR1 and CDR2: MNHEY and SVGAGI.

The V gene is TRBV13, the J gene TRBJ2-7, with D uncertain. The germline CDR1 and CDR2 sequences are PRHDT and FYEKMQ (reference sequence). The CDR3 spans 14 residues. V gave up 1 base and J gave up 2 bases, with 9 bases separating them. The DNA of the CDR3 is TGTGCCAGCAGCTTAGAAGGACGGGCCTACGAGCAGTACTTC. Its protein is CASSLEGRAYEQYF.

The gene calls are TRBV5-1 and TRBJ1-1; tentative D call: TRBD1 (6 bases). The CDR3 extends over 16 amino acids. The V and J ends lost 1 base and 1 base respectively, with 14 bases between them. CDR1 is SGHRS and CDR2 is YFSETQ in the germline V gene. Here the CDR3 DNA reads TGCGCCAGCAGCTTGACATTAGCGGGACAGAACACTGAAGCTTTCTTT. It yields the protein CASSLTLAGQNTEAFF.

With respect to this clone: At the DNA level, this CDR3 is encoded by other sequences in the same sample as well. The chain employs TRBV6-5 and TRBJ2-7; no reliable D call. Germline V gene sequence: CDR1 MNHEY, CDR2 SVGAGI. The CDR3 covers 12 residues. Between the trimmed V and J ends, which lost 2 bases and 4 bases, there was a span of 6 bases. CDR3 sequence: CASSYRGYEQYF. CDR3 DNA: TGTGCCAGCAGTTACCGTGGGTACGAGCAGTACTTC.

The V call is TRBV19, the J call TRBJ2-4; no reliable D call. The germline V and J ends were trimmed by 9 bases and 3 bases, with 18 bases remaining between them. CDR1 and CDR2 (germline): LNHDA, SQIVND (reference sequence). This CDR3 region has 15 residues. DNA of the CDR3: TGTGCCAGCGACCTCGGGTCAGCGAGCAAAAACATTCAGTACTTC. Residues: CASDLGSASKNIQYF.

This clone was recorded only once. This chain connects TRBV5-1 to TRBJ1-1; the D gene is possibly TRBD1 (5 bases). The CDR3 extends over 14 amino acids. The germline CDR1 and CDR2 sequences are SGHRS and YFSETQ. V was pared by 2 bases and J by 1 base, with 9 bases between. In DNA, the CDR3 is TGCGCCAGCAGCTTAACAGGTGGGAACACTGAAGCTTTCTTT. This translates into CASSLTGGNTEAFF.

The chain has TRBV10-1 and TRBJ2-2; D remains unclear. V lost 4 bases to trimming and J lost 0 bases, with 12 bases between them. CDR1 and CDR2 (germline): WNHNN, SYGVQD (reference sequence). There are 16 residues in the CDR3. The CDR3 loop is CASSAPGRTNTGELFF. CDR3 coding DNA: TGCGCCAGCAGTGCCCCGGGCAGGACGAACACCGGGGAGCTGTTTTTT.

In this sample, this clone turned up once. The chain employs TRBV5-6 and TRBJ2-7; D unclear. This CDR3 region has 14 residues. Between the trimmed V and J ends, which lost 4 bases and 3 bases, there was a span of 14 bases. Germline-derived CDR1 and CDR2 are SGHDT and YYEEEE. The DNA for the CDR3 is TGTGCCAGCAGCGGCACCCCACAAAACTACGAGCAGTACTTC. Encoded protein: CASSGTPQNYEQYF.

The chain carries TRBV4-1 and TRBJ1-3; unclear D gene. Germline lookup yields CDR1 MGHRA and CDR2 YSYEKL. The CDR3 has 12 amino acids. The V end lost 1 base, the J end lost 4 bases, and 2 bases lay between the germline ends. CDR3 in DNA: TGCGCCAGCAGCCAAGGGGGAAACACCATATATTTT. Amino acids: CASSQGGNTIYF.

This sequence joins TRBV18 and TRBJ2-5, with 10 nucleotides matching TRBD1. The V segment lost 3 bases and the J segment 4 bases; nucleotides outside the gene matches: 5. The CDR3 length is 15 residues. Looked up from germline, CDR1 is KGHSH and CDR2 is LQKENI. CDR3 nucleotide sequence: TGTGCCAGCTCACCCGGGACAGGGGTATCAGAGACCCAGTACTTC. It specifies CASSPGTGVSETQYF.

This clone has just a few counts. The chain links TRBV5-6 to TRBJ1-3; D perhaps matches TRBD1 (5 bases). The V end was cut by 4 bases, the J end by 3 bases, with 14 bases between. The CDR3 sequence is 15 residues long. Germline loops: CDR1 SGHDT, CDR2 YYEEEE. The CDR3 DNA follows: TGTGCCAGCAGCCCGGGACGGATGTTTGGAAACACCATATATTTT. Its protein product is CASSPGRMFGNTIYF.

CDR3 residues: CASSLGPKEQYF. The CDR3 DNA reads as TGTGCCAGCAGCTTAGGCCCTAAAGAGCAGTACTTC. V usage is TRBV7-9 and J usage is TRBJ2-7; D gene ambiguous. The V and J ends lost 1 base and 7 bases respectively, with 8 bases between them. CDR1 SEHNR and CDR2 FQNEAQ come from the germline V gene (reference sequence). The CDR3 has 12 residues.

To note about this clone: Mismatch with germline at one junction end may stem from a read error. Other DNA sequences in the sample encode the same CDR3. The chain links TRBV5-6 to TRBJ1-1; 7 nucleotides agree with TRBD1. CDR3 length: 14 residues. Germline CDR1 SGHDT, CDR2 YYEEEE. CDR3: CASSLEGALAEAFF. CDR3 coding DNA: TGTGCCAGCAGCTTGGAGGGGGCCTTGGCTGAGGCTTTCTTT.

The J gene is TRBJ2-7, the V gene TRBV7-2; D gene unclear. Germline lookup yields CDR1 SGHTA and CDR2 FQGNSA. The CDR3 has 14 residues. V dropped 4 bases and J dropped 3 bases, with 13 bases sitting between them. Written as DNA, the CDR3 is TGTGCCAGCAGCTCTCCAGTTAGTGGCTACGAGCAGTACTTC. This gives the protein CASSSPVSGYEQYF. The variable domain in full, with the rest retrieved from reference TRBV7-2 and TRBJ2-7, is GAGVSQSPSNKVTEKGKDVELRCDPISGHTALYWYRQSLGQGLEFLIYFQGNSAPDKSGLPSDRFSAERTGGSVSTLTIQRTQQEDSAVYLCASSSPVSGYEQYFGPGTRLTVT.